Listed here are 18 T cell receptor beta chains from one sample, sequenced in a study of tumor-infiltrating lymphocytes in localized non-small cell lung cancer. The method was immunoSEQ multiplex PCR; TCRdb's version includes in-frame clones alone and lacks a portion of them. This repertoire shows over 7,500 clones, about two thirds found once; its top ten account for roughly 14%. The specimen sequenced was lung tumor tissue. The source is a human donor with non-small cell lung cancer.

V is TRBV27 and J is TRBJ1-2, with D perhaps TRBD1 (5 bases). CDR1 and CDR2 from the germline V gene are MNHEY and SMNVEV (reference sequence). CDR3 length: 14 residues. V lost 4 bases and J 4 bases, leaving 13 bases between the germline ends. The DNA for the CDR3 is TGTGCCAGCAGTTCCCTGGACACCCTCTATGGCTACACCTTC. Its protein product is CASSSLDTLYGYTF.

The chain uses TRBV5-4 and TRBJ1-2; 9 bases fit TRBD1. J was trimmed by 2 bases and V by 4 bases; bases with no gene match: 6. The germline gives CDR1 SGHNT, CDR2 YYREEE (reference sequence). The CDR3 is 15 residues long. CDR3: CASSGRQGVNYGYTF. CDR3 DNA sequence: TGTGCCAGCAGCGGTAGACAGGGGGTCAACTATGGCTACACCTTC.

The chain employs TRBV5-6 and TRBJ1-2; D possibly corresponds to TRBD1 (5 bases). This CDR3 is 16 amino acids long. V dropped 0 bases and J dropped 4 bases, with 16 bases sitting between them. Germline CDR1 reads SGHDT; CDR2 reads YYEEEE. Here the CDR3 reads CASSLASWGRAYGYTF. Written as DNA, the CDR3 is TGTGCCAGCAGCTTGGCGAGTTGGGGCAGGGCCTATGGCTACACCTTC.

The chain couples TRBV11-2 to TRBJ1-6, with D perhaps TRBD1 (5 bases). V was clipped by 5 bases and J by 10 bases, with 18 bases between them. Per the germline V gene, CDR1 is SGHAT and CDR2 is FQNNGV. The CDR3 consists of 15 residues. The CDR3 region has the DNA TGTGCCAGCAGCCTCCGGTCTCCCGAGGGGTCACCCCTCCACTTT. Its protein product is CASSLRSPEGSPLHF.

The genes are TRBV13 and TRBJ1-6, with 8 bases lining up with TRBD1. Germline CDR1 reads PRHDT; CDR2 reads FYEKMQ (reference sequence). The CDR3 extends over 15 amino acids. V lost 5 bases, J lost 9 bases, and 9 bases stayed unmatched. Here the CDR3 DNA reads TGTGCCAGCAGCCTGGACCGGGACAGGCTTTCACCCCTCCACTTT. Amino acid sequence: CASSLDRDRLSPLHF.

The chain carries TRBV15 and TRBJ2-7, with D perhaps being TRBD1 or TRBD2 (5 bases each). The V gene lost 5 bases and the J gene lost 7 bases, with 21 bases spanning the gap. CDR1 is LNHNV, CDR2 YYDKDF, per germline (reference sequence). The CDR3 loop spans 15 amino acids. The CDR3 sequence: CATSPDLGGSGEQYF. The CDR3 nucleotides read TGTGCCACCAGCCCGGACCTTGGGGGATCGGGGGAGCAGTACTTC.

The J gene is TRBJ1-1, the V gene TRBV21-1. TRBV21-1 is given as a pseudogene. The CDR3 has 15 residues. The CDR3 DNA is TGTGCCAGCAGCATAGTACAGCGGGGGTACACTGAAGCTTTCTTT. Protein product: CASSIVQRGYTEAFF.

Here the CDR3 reads CASSSSIGRRQPQHF. CDR3 nucleotides: TGTGCCAGCAGTTCGTCCATCGGGCGCAGGCAGCCCCAGCATTTT. The chain links TRBV27 to TRBJ1-5, with D uncertain. The CDR3 sequence is 15 residues long. V was clipped by 4 bases and J by 7 bases, with 17 bases between them. Germline V gene data show CDR1 as MNHEY and CDR2 as SMNVEV (reference sequence).

This clone was detected only once. This sequence joins TRBV11-3 and TRBJ2-1; TRBD1 matches 8 bases. With 5 bases clipped from V and 9 bases from J, the junction kept 9 bases outside the gene matches. CDR1 and CDR2 from the germline V gene are SGHNT and YENEEA. The CDR3 sequence is 14 residues long. The CDR3 DNA follows: TGTGCCAGCAGCCACGGACAGGGTGAATCTGAGCAGTTCTTC. Translation gives CASSHGQGESEQFF.

This clone showed up just once. This sequence joins TRBV7-8 and TRBJ2-2; 7 bases agree with TRBD1. Germline CDR1 is SGHVS and CDR2 is FQNEAQ. The CDR3 runs 15 residues. The V gene end was trimmed by 5 bases and the J gene end by 4 bases; junction bases not matched to a gene: 7. DNA of the CDR3: TGTGCCAGCAGCGCCGCGCACAGGGGCACCGGGGAGCTGTTTTTT. It translates to CASSAAHRGTGELFF.

V usage is TRBV7-9 and J usage is TRBJ2-6; no clear D gene. The CDR3 covers 15 residues. Trimming stripped 5 bases from V and 0 bases from J, with 8 bases between. The germline V gene encodes CDR1 SEHNR and CDR2 FQNEAQ (reference sequence). The CDR3 region has the DNA TGTGCCAGCAGCCTAGGGATCTCTGGGGCCAACGTCCTGACTTTC. It encodes CASSLGISGANVLTF.

This chain joins TRBV6-6 and TRBJ1-1; a weak D match, TRBD1 (6 bases). Trimming took off 6 bases at V and 4 bases at J, with 15 bases between the two ends. Germline V gene sequence: CDR1 MNHNY, CDR2 SVGAGI (reference sequence). The CDR3 has 14 amino acids. CDR3 protein: CASSLSQGFTEAFF. CDR3 sequence (DNA): TGTGCCAGCAGCCTTTCACAGGGTTTCACTGAAGCTTTCTTT.

The V and J genes are TRBV2 and TRBJ1-5; D call uncertain. The CDR3 consists of 15 residues. Germline V gene sequence: CDR1 SNHLY, CDR2 FYNNEI. Trimming removed 4 bases from V and 0 bases from J, with 10 bases in between. CDR3 DNA sequence: TGTGCCAGCAGTGTGTCACAGTATAGCAATCAGCCCCAGCATTTT. Its protein is CASSVSQYSNQPQHF.

The chain joins TRBV29-1 to TRBJ2-7, with 9 bases matching TRBD2. Looked up from germline, CDR1 is SQVTM and CDR2 is ANQGSEA. V trimming: 5 bases; J trimming: 2 bases; junction bases outside the gene matches: 4. CDR3 length: 13 amino acids. The CDR3 spells CSVPVAGAYEQYF. The CDR3 nucleotides are TGCAGCGTTCCGGTAGCGGGAGCCTACGAGCAGTACTTC.

The chain has TRBV19 and TRBJ1-5, with D possibly matching TRBD1 (6 bases). V was shortened by 4 bases and J by 7 bases, with 11 bases between the two germline ends. This CDR3 is 13 amino acids long. In germline, CDR1 is LNHDA, CDR2 SQIVND (reference sequence). CDR3 amino acids: CASSNRENQPQHF. The DNA of the CDR3 is TGTGCCAGTAGTAACAGGGAGAACCAGCCCCAGCATTTT.

The rearrangement links TRBV7-6 to TRBJ2-6; TRBD1 matches at 8 bases. The CDR3 extends over 17 amino acids. In germline, CDR1 is SGHVS, CDR2 FNYEAQ. V lost 5 bases, J lost 4 bases, and 10 bases stayed unmatched. In DNA form, the CDR3 reads TGTGCCAGCAGCCTCGGACAGGGAAATGCAGGGGCCAACGTCCTGACTTTC. It specifies CASSLGQGNAGANVLTF.

The count of this clone is one. This chain uses TRBV7-2 with TRBJ2-7; D gene uncertain. This CDR3 contains 15 residues. Trimming shortened V by 5 bases and J by 1 base, and 15 bases separated the two germline ends. CDR1 is SGHTA and CDR2 is FQGNSA in the germline V gene. CDR3 loop: CASSQSTSRSYEQYF. CDR3 bases: TGTGCCAGCAGCCAATCCACGAGTAGGTCCTACGAGCAGTACTTC.

The genes are TRBV10-3 and TRBJ2-7; D remains ambiguous. The CDR3 contains 12 residues. Germline lookup yields CDR1 ENHRY and CDR2 SYGVKD. The V end was cut by 6 bases, the J end by 5 bases, with 11 bases between. The CDR3 nucleotides are TGTGCCATCAGGCCCTATGGGCACGAGCAGTACTTC. Residues: CAIRPYGHEQYF.